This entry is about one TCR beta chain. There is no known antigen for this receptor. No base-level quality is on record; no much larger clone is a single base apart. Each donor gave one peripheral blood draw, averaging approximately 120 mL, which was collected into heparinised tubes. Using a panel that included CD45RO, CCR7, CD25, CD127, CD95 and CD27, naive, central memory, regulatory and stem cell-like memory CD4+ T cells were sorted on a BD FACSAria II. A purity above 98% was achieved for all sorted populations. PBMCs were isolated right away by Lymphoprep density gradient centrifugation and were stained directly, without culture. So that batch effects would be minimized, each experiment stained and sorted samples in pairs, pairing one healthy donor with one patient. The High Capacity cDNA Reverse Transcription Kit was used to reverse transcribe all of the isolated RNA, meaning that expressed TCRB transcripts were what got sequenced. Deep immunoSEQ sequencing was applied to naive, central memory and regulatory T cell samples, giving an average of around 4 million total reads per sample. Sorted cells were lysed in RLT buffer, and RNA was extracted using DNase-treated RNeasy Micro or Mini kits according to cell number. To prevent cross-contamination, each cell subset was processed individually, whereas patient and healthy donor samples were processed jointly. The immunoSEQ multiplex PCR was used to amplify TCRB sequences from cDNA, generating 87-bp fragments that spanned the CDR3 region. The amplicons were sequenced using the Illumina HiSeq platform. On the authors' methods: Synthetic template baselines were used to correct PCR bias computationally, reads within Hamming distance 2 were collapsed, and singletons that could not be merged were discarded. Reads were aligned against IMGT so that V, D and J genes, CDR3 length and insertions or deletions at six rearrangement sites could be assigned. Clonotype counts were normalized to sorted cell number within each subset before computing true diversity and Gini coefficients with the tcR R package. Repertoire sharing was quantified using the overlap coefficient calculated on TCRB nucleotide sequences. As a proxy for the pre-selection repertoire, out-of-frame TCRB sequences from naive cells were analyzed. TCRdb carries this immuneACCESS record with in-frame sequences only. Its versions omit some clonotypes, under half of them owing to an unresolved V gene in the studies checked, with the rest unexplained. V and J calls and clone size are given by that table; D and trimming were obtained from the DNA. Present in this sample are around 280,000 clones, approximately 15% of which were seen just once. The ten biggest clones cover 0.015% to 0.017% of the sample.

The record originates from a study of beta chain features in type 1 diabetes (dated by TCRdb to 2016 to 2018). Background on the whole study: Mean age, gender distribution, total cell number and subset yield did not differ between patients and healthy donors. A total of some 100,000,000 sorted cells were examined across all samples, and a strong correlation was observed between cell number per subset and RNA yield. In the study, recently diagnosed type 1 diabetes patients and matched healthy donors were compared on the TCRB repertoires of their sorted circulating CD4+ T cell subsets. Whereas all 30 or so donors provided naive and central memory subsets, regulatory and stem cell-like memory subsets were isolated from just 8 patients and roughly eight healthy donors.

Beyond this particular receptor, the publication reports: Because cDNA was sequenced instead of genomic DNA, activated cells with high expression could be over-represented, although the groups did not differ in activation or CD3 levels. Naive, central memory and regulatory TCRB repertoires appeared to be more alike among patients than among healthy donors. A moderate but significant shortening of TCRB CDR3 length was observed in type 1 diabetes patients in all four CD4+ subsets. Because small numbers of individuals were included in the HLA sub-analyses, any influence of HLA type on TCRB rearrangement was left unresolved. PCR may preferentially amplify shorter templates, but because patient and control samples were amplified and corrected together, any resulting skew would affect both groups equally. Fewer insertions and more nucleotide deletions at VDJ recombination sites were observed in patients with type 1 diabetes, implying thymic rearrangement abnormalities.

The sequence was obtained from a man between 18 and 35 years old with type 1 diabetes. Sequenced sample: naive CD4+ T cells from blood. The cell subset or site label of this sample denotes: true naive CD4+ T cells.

The CDR3 region has the sequence CASSQDIRGEQYF. The sequenced DNA is TGTGCCAGCAGCCAAGATATCAGGGGTGAGCAGTACTTC. The sequence links TRBV14 to TRBJ2-7; matching of 6 bases hints at TRBD1 as the D gene. In the germline V gene, CDR1 corresponds to SGHDN and CDR2 to FVKESK. CDR3 length: 13 amino acids, cysteine to phenylalanine. Only the CDR3 region is kept as DNA, spanning 39 bases read in frame from base 1. Trimming costs V 0 bases and J 7 bases, and their ends lie 10 bases apart.